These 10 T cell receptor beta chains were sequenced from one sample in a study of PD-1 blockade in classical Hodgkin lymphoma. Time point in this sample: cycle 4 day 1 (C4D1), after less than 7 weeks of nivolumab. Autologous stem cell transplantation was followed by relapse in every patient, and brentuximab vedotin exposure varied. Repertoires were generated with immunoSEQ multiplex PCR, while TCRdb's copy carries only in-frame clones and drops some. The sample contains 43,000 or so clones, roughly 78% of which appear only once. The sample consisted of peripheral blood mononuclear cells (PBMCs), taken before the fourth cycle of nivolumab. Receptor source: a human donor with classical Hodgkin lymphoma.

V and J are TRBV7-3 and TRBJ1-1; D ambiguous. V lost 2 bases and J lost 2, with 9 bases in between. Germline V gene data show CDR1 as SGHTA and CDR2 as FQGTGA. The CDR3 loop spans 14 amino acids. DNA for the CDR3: TGTGCCAGCAGCTTAGGCGGCTTTAACACTGAAGCTTTCTTT. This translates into CASSLGGFNTEAFF.

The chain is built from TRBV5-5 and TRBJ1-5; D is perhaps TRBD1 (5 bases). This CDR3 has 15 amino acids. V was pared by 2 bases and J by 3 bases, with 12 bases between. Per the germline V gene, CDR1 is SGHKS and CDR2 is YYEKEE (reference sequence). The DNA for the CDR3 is TGTGCCAGCAGCTTCGGGGGGTTCCACAATCAGCCCCAGCATTTT. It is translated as CASSFGGFHNQPQHF.

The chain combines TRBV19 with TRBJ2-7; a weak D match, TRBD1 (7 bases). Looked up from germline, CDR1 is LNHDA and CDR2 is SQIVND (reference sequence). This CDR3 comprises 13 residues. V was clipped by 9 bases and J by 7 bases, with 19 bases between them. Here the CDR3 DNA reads TGTGCCAGCCAAAGCCGACAGGGAGGAGAGCAGTACTTC. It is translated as CASQSRQGGEQYF.

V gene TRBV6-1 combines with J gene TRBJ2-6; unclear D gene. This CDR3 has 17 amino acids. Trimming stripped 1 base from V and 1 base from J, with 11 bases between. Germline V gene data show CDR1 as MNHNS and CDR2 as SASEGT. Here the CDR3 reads CASSEGPGRSGANVLTF. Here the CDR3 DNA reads TGTGCCAGCAGTGAAGGGCCAGGAAGATCTGGGGCCAACGTCCTGACTTTC.

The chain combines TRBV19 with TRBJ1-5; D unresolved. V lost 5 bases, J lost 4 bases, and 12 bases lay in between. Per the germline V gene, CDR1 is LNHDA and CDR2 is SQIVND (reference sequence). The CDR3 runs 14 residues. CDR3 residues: CASSRGLGNQPQHF. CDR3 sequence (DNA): TGTGCCAGTAGTCGAGGTCTAGGGAATCAGCCCCAGCATTTT.

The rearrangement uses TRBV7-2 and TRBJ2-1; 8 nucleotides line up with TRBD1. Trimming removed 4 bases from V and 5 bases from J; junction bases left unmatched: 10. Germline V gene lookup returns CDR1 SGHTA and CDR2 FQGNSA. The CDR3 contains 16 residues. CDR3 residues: CASSSTDRAGHNEQFF. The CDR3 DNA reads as TGTGCCAGCAGCTCTACGGACAGGGCCGGCCACAATGAGCAGTTCTTC.

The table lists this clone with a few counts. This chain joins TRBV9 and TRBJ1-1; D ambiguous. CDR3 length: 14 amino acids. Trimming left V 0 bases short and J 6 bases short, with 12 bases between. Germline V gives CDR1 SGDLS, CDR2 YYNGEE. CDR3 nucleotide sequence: TGTGCCAGCAGCGTAGGTGTGGATTCGGCTGAAGCTTTCTTT. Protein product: CASSVGVDSAEAFF.

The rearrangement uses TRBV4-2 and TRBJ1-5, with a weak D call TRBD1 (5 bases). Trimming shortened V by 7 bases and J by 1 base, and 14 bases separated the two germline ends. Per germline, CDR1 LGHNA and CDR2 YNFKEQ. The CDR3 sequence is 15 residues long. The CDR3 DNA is TGTGCCAGCACCCCATCACCAGGGAGCAATCAGCCCCAGCATTTT. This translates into CASTPSPGSNQPQHF.

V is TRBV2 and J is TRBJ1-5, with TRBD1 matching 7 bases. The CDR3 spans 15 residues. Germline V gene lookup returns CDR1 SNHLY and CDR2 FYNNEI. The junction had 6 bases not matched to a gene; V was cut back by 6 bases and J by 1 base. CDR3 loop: CASRPGTVSNQPQHF. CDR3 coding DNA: TGTGCCAGCAGACCCGGGACAGTGAGCAATCAGCCCCAGCATTTT.

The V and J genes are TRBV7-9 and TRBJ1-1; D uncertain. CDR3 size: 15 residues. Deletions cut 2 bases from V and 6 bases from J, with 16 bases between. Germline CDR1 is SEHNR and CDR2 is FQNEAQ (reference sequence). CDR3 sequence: CASSLYDYDGAEAFF. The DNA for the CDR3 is TGTGCCAGCAGCTTATACGACTACGACGGCGCTGAAGCTTTCTTT.